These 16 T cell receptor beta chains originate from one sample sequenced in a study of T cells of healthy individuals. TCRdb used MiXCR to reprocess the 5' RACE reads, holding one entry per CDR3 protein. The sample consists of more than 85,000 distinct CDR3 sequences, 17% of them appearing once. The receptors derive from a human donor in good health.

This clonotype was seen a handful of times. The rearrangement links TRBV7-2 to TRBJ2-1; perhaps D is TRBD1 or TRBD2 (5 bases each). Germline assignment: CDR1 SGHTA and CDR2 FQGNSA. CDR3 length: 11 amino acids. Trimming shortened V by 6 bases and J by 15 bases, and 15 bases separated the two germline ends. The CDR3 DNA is TGTGCCAGCAGGGCGTCGGGACGTCGGTTCTTC. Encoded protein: CASRASGRRFF. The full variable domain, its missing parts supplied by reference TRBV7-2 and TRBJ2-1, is GAGVSQSPSNKVTEKGKDVELRCDPISGHTALYWYRQSLGQGLEFLIYFQGNSAPDKSGLPSDRFSAERTGGSVSTLTIQRTQQEDSAVYLCASRASGRRFFGPGTRLTVL.

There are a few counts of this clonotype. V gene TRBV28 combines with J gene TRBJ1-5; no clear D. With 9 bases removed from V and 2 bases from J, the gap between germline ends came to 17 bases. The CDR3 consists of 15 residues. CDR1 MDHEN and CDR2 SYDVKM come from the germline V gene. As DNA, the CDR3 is TGTGCCAGTTCCGGTGGCGGGTTTGGCAATCAGCCCCAGCATTTT. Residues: CASSGGGFGNQPQHF.

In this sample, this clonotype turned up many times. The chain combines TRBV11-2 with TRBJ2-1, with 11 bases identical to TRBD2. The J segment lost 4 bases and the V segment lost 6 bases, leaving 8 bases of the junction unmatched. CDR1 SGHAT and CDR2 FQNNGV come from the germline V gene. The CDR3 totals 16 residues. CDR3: CASSLTGTSGYNEQFF. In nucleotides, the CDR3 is TGTGCCAGCAGTCTTACCGGGACTAGCGGATACAATGAGCAGTTCTTC. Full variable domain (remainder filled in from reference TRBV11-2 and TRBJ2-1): EAGVAQSPRYKIIEKRQSVAFWCNPISGHATLYWYQQILGQGPKLLIQFQNNGVVDDSQLPKDRFSAERLKGVDSTLKIQPAKLEDSAVYLCASSLTGTSGYNEQFFGPGTRLTVL.

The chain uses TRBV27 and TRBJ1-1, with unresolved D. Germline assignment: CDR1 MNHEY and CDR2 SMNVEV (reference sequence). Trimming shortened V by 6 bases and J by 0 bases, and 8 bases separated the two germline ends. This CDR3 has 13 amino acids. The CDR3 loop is CASRRTVNTEAFF. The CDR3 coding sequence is TGTGCCAGCAGACGGACGGTGAACACTGAAGCTTTCTTT.

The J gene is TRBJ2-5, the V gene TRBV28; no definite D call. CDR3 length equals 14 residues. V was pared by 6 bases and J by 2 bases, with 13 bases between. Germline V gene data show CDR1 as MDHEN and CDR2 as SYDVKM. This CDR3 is CASRGYRAQETQYF. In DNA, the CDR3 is TGTGCCAGCAGGGGTTACAGAGCTCAAGAGACCCAGTACTTC.

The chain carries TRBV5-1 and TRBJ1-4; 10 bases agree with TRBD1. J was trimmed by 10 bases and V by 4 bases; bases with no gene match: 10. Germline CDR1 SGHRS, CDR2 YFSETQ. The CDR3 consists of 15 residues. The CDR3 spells CASSPGTGEVGKLFF. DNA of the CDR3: TGCGCCAGCAGCCCCGGGACAGGGGAGGTTGGAAAACTGTTTTTT.

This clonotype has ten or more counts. CDR3 in amino acids: CATSESRPGNTIYF. The CDR3 nucleotides read TGTGCCACCAGTGAATCGAGGCCTGGAAACACCATATATTTT. The J gene is TRBJ1-3, the V gene TRBV24-1; D uncertain. Deletions cut 4 bases from V and 2 bases from J, with 8 bases between. Germline CDR1 and CDR2: KGHDR and SFDVKD. CDR3 length: 14 amino acids.

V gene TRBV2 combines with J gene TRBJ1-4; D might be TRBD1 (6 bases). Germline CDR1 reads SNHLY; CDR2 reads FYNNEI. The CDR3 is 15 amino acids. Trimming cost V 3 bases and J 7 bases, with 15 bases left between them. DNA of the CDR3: TGTGCCAGCAGTGAGAAGGGGGTAATTGGTGAAAAACTGTTTTTT. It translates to CASSEKGVIGEKLFF.

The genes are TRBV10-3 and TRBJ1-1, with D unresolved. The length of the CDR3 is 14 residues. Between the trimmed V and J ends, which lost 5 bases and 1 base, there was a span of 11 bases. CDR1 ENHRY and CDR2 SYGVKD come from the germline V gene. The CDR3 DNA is TGTGCCATCAGTTCGGCCCCGGCGAACACTGAAGCTTTCTTT. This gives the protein CAISSAPANTEAFF.

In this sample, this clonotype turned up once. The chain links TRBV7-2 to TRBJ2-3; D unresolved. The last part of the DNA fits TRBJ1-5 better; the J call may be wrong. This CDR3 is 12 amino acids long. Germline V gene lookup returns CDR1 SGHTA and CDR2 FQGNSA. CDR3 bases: TGTGCCAGCAGCTCCTACACAGATACGCAGCATTTT. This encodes CASSSYTDTQHF.

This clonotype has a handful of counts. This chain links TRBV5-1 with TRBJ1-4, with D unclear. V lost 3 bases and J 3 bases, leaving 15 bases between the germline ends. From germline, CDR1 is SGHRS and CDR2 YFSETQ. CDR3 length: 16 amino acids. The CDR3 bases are TGCGCCAGCAGCTCGGACCGGGGAATGGCTAATGAAAAACTGTTTTTT. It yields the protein CASSSDRGMANEKLFF.

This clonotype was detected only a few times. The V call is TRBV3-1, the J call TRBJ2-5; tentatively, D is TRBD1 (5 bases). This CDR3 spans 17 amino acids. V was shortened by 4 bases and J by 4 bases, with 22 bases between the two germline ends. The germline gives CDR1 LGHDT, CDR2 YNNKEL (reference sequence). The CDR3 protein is CASSRRERDGAGETQYF. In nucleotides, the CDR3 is TGTGCCAGCAGCCGAAGGGAAAGGGATGGGGCAGGAGAGACCCAGTACTTC.

The CDR3 loop reads CASSLAVGNAGYGYTF. In DNA form, the CDR3 reads TGTGCCAGCAGCTTAGCGGTGGGCAATGCGGGCTATGGCTACACCTTC. This chain connects TRBV7-2 to TRBJ1-2; D unclear. This CDR3 comprises 16 residues. In germline, CDR1 is SGHTA, CDR2 FQGNSA. V lost 0 bases and J lost 4, with 15 bases in between.

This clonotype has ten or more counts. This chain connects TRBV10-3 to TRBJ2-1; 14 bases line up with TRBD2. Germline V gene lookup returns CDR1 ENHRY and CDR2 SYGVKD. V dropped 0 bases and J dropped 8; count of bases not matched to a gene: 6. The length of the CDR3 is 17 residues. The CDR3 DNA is TGTGCCATCAGTGAGTCCGGACTAGCGGGGGGCCAGGATGAGCAGTTCTTC. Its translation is CAISESGLAGGQDEQFF.

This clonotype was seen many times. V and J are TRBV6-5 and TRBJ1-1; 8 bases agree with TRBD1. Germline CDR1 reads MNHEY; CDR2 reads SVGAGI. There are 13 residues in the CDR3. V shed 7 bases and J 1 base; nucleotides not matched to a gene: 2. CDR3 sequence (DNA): TGTGCCAGCAATGGACAGGGGAACACTGAAGCTTTCTTT. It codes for CASNGQGNTEAFF.

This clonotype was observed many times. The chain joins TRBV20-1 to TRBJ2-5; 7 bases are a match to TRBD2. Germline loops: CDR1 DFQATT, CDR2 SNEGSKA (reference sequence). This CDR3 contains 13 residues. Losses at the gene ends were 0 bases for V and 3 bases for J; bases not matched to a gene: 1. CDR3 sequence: CSAREGGKETQYF. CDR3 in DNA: TGCAGTGCTAGAGAGGGGGGGAAAGAGACCCAGTACTTC.